In this sample, the clone carrying this T cell receptor (beta chain) turned up once. Antigen unknown. These data belong to a study of cytomegalovirus exposure and HLA in healthy donors. Study results and caveats: In terms of immune exposure information, only CMV serostatus was available. In vitro, a few CMV-associated chains proved specific for CMV antigens. Most CMV-associated TCR beta chains were later found to appear HLA-restricted.

The PCR employed 60 Vbeta primers together with 13 Jbeta primers. This table comes from immunoSEQ multiplex PCR, and its TCRdb copy is limited to in-frame clones, with some not included. The table records about 150,000 clones, 65% to 75% of them present only once. V gave up 7 bases and J gave up 0 bases, with 13 bases separating them. The germline V gene encodes CDR1 SGDLS and CDR2 YYNGEE. This CDR3 is 14 amino acids long. The chain combines TRBV9 with TRBJ1-1, with D perhaps matching TRBD1 (5 bases). Sequencing was carried out using PBMCs. The sequence came from a man younger than 40 in good health and CMV-seronegative. The CDR3 protein is CASGLSGMNTEAFF. The CDR3 DNA sequence: TGTGCCAGCGGCCTATCAGGGATGAACACTGAAGCTTTCTTT.